The next 23 T cell receptor beta chains were all read from a single sample in a study of T cell responses to AZD1222 COVID-19 vaccine. Using immunoSEQ multiplex PCR, the repertoire was profiled, and TCRdb retains in-frame clones only, with some absent. Of some 93,000 clones in the sample, approximately 88% were seen once. The material was peripheral blood, obtained 28 days after the second AZD1222 dose. Every receptor here comes from an adult who received the AZD1222 COVID-19 vaccine.

V and J are TRBV4-3 and TRBJ1-2; D gene uncertain. This CDR3 has 15 amino acids. V lost 0 bases, J lost 4 bases, and 12 bases lay in between. CDR1 and CDR2 (germline): LGHNA, YSLEER. The CDR3 bases are TGCGCCAGCAGCCAAGACAACCGGGGTTTCTATGGCTACACCTTC. Protein sequence: CASSQDNRGFYGYTF.

The count of this clone is one. The chain carries TRBV7-8 and TRBJ2-5; D gene unclear. CDR3 length equals 12 residues. The V end lost 5 bases, the J end lost 3 bases, and 7 bases lay between the germline ends. The germline gives CDR1 SGHVS, CDR2 FQNEAQ. The CDR3 DNA reads TGTGCCAGCAGCCGCCCGGAAGAGACCCAGTACTTC. Translation: CASSRPEETQYF.

This clone was seen at least ten times. CDR3: CASSARQGRGTEAFF. CDR3 bases: TGTGCCAGCAGTGCTCGACAGGGAAGAGGAACTGAAGCTTTCTTT. The chain combines TRBV28 with TRBJ1-1, with 7 nucleotides matching TRBD1. Germline V gives CDR1 MDHEN, CDR2 SYDVKM. Trimming cost V 5 bases and J 5 bases; bases outside gene matches: 11. The CDR3 runs 15 residues.

The chain uses TRBV6-5 and TRBJ1-2; D is uncertain. The CDR3 runs 13 residues. V lost 4 bases, J lost 8 bases, and 14 bases lay in between. CDR1 and CDR2 (germline): MNHEY, SVGAGI. For the CDR3, the DNA is TGTGCCAGCAGTTCCCCATTGGCTCGGGGCTACACCTTC. It translates to CASSSPLARGYTF.

The chain links TRBV11-3 to TRBJ2-3; 10 bases match TRBD1. Germline V lookup: CDR1 SGHNT, CDR2 YENEEA. The CDR3 is 15 residues long. Trimming removed 5 bases from V and 5 bases from J; junction bases left unmatched: 7. The CDR3 coding sequence is TGTGCCAGCAGCGGGGACAGGGGCGGGGGAGATACGCAGTATTTT. It is translated as CASSGDRGGGDTQYF.

This rearrangement joins TRBV28 to TRBJ2-7, with a possible D match to TRBD2 (6 bases). V was cut by 2 bases and J by 7 bases, with 12 bases left in between. This CDR3 has 13 amino acids. Germline V gives CDR1 MDHEN, CDR2 SYDVKM. The CDR3 DNA reads as TGTGCCAGCAGTTTAGGGTCAGGAGGGGAGCAGTACTTC. The encoded protein is CASSLGSGGEQYF.

The chain joins TRBV7-9 to TRBJ2-3; 10 nucleotides agree with TRBD2. This CDR3 has 18 amino acids. Trimming took 5 bases from V and 4 from J; bases not matched to a gene: 15. Germline values: CDR1 SEHNR, CDR2 FQNEAQ (reference sequence). CDR3 DNA: TGTGCCAGCAGCAACAGCCGACTAGCGGGTATAGATGCAGATACGCAGTATTTT. Translating gives CASSNSRLAGIDADTQYF. The full variable domain, in which reference TRBV7-9 and TRBJ2-3 provide the parts outside the CDR3, is DTGVSQNPRHKITKRGQNVTFRCDPISEHNRLYWYRQTLGQGPEFLTYFQNEAQLEKSRLLSDRFSAERPKGSFSTLEIQRTEQGDSAMYLCASSNSRLAGIDADTQYFGPGTRLTVL.

The V gene is TRBV11-3, the J gene TRBJ2-7, with unresolved D. Per germline, CDR1 SGHNT and CDR2 YENEEA. Trimming left V 5 bases short and J 4 bases short, with 9 bases between. The CDR3 runs to 12 residues. CDR3 sequence (DNA): TGTGCCAGCAGCCGCCCACCTTACGAGCAGTACTTC. It is translated as CASSRPPYEQYF. The whole variable domain, remainder taken from reference TRBV11-3 and TRBJ2-7, is EAGVVQSPRYKIIEKKQPVAFWCNPISGHNTLYWYLQNLGQGPELLIRYENEEAVDDSQLPKDRFSAERLKGVDSTLKIQPAELGDSAVYLCASSRPPYEQYFGPGTRLTVT.

This chain connects TRBV19 to TRBJ1-1; D might be TRBD1 (5 bases). V shed 10 bases and J shed 0 bases, with 15 bases lying between them. Germline-derived CDR1 and CDR2 are LNHDA and SQIVND (reference sequence). The CDR3 contains 14 residues. CDR3 amino acids: CATGDGGMNTEAFF. DNA for the CDR3: TGTGCCACCGGGGACGGCGGGATGAACACTGAAGCTTTCTTT.

The rearrangement links TRBV11-3 to TRBJ2-1, with no clear D. This CDR3 has 14 residues. Deletions cut 3 bases from V and 0 bases from J, with 6 bases between. In germline, CDR1 is SGHNT, CDR2 YENEEA. Here the CDR3 reads CASSFLSSYNEQFF. The CDR3 DNA is TGTGCCAGCAGCTTCCTGAGCTCCTACAATGAGCAGTTCTTC.

The chain recombines TRBV5-8 with TRBJ2-1; D is unclear. Germline lookup yields CDR1 SGHTS and CDR2 YDEGEE. Trimming shortened V by 6 bases and J by 0 bases, and 19 bases separated the two germline ends. CDR3 size: 17 residues. The CDR3: CASILVVGKSSYNEQFF. The CDR3 bases are TGTGCCAGCATCCTGGTTGTGGGGAAGAGCTCCTACAATGAGCAGTTCTTC. The full variable domain, completed using reference TRBV5-8 and TRBJ2-1, is EAGVTQSPTHLIKTRGQQATLRCSPISGHTSVYWYQQALGLGLQFLLWYDEGEERNRGNFPPRFSGRQFPNYSSELNVNALELEDSALYLCASILVVGKSSYNEQFFGPGTRLTVL.

J is TRBJ2-3 and V is TRBV3-1 (or the pseudogene TRBV3-2); the match to TRBD2 covers 10 bases. The CDR3 loop spans 18 amino acids. V was pared by 1 base and J by 5 bases, with 12 bases of the junction left unmatched. The germline CDR1 and CDR2 sequences are LGHDT and YNNKEL (reference sequence). Here the CDR3 reads CASSQGIPGTSVGDTQYF. The CDR3, as DNA: TGTGCCAGCAGCCAAGGAATTCCCGGGACTAGCGTTGGAGATACGCAGTATTTT.

For the CDR3, the DNA is TGTGCCAGCAGCCTAGCTGGAGGCAATGAGCAGTTCTTC. As protein: CASSLAGGNEQFF. The rearrangement uses TRBV11-3 and TRBJ2-1, with D maybe TRBD2 (5 bases). In germline, CDR1 is SGHNT, CDR2 YENEEA. V was cut by 5 bases and J by 6 bases, with 11 bases left in between. The CDR3 covers 13 residues.

The chain links TRBV14 to TRBJ2-7; D might be TRBD2 (6 bases). This CDR3 has 12 amino acids. Germline CDR1 SGHDN, CDR2 FVKESK. The V and J ends lost 4 bases and 2 bases respectively, with 6 bases between them. CDR3 in DNA: TGTGCCAGCAGCCGCGGGGCCTACGAGCAGTACTTC. It is translated as CASSRGAYEQYF.

The chain uses TRBV18 and TRBJ2-7; D is perhaps TRBD1 (6 bases). Germline CDR1 is KGHSH and CDR2 is LQKENI. The CDR3 covers 14 residues. Trimming stripped 3 bases from V and 2 bases from J, with 11 bases between. The CDR3 here is CASSPGAGAYEQYF. For the CDR3, the DNA is TGTGCCAGCTCACCGGGAGCAGGGGCCTACGAGCAGTACTTC.

The sample holds one count of this clone. This rearrangement joins TRBV30 to TRBJ1-2; 8 bases agree with TRBD1. This CDR3 is built from 14 residues. CDR1 is GTSNPN and CDR2 is SVGIG in the germline V gene (reference sequence). Trimming cost V 2 bases and J 4 bases; bases outside gene matches: 6. The CDR3 sequence: CAWSSNRGFYGYTF. CDR3 bases: TGTGCCTGGAGTTCTAACAGGGGGTTCTATGGCTACACCTTC.

This clone has a single count. The CDR3 DNA sequence: TGTGCCAGCAGTGAGGGGGGGGACACGCATGGCTACACCTTC. Translated, it gives CASSEGGDTHGYTF. The V gene is TRBV6-1, the J gene TRBJ1-2, with a tentative D call TRBD1 (6 bases). V was trimmed by 3 bases and J by 6 bases, leaving 14 bases between them. The germline CDR1 and CDR2 sequences are MNHNS and SASEGT. The CDR3 extends over 14 amino acids.

Written as DNA, the CDR3 is TGCAGTGCTAGTTCGGCGGACATGAACACTGAAGCTTTCTTT. It yields the protein CSASSADMNTEAFF. The chain has TRBV20-1 and TRBJ1-1, with D possibly being TRBD1 (5 bases). V dropped 3 bases and J dropped 0 bases, with 11 bases sitting between them. This CDR3 has 14 residues. The germline gives CDR1 DFQATT, CDR2 SNEGSKA (reference sequence).

This clone was counted a single time. V gene TRBV6-2 or TRBV6-3 combines with J gene TRBJ1-4, with D possibly matching TRBD1 (6 bases). V lost 4 bases and J lost 5, with 14 bases in between. Looked up from germline, CDR1 is MNHEY and CDR2 is SVGEGT. This CDR3 has 15 residues. CDR3 residues: CASSSAQGQNEKLFF. The DNA of the CDR3 is TGTGCCAGCAGTTCAGCGCAGGGGCAAAATGAAAAACTGTTTTTT.

The rearrangement joins TRBV30 to TRBJ2-7, with TRBD1 identical over 8 bases. CDR1 is GTSNPN and CDR2 is SVGIG in the germline V gene (reference sequence). J lost 2 bases, V lost 2 bases, and 8 bases had no gene match. The length of the CDR3 is 15 residues. The CDR3 nucleotides read TGTGCCTGGAGTACCGGACAGGGCTTCCCCTACGAGCAGTACTTC. Translation gives CAWSTGQGFPYEQYF. The full variable domain, in which reference TRBV30 and TRBJ2-7 provide the parts outside the CDR3, is SQTIHQWPATLVQPVGSPLSLECTVEGTSNPNLYWYRQAAGRGLQLLFYSVGIGQISSEVPQNLSASRPQDRQFILSSKKLLLSDSGFYLCAWSTGQGFPYEQYFGPGTRLTVT.

The V gene is TRBV6-5, the J gene TRBJ1-6; the D gene is possibly TRBD1 (5 bases). CDR1 and CDR2 (germline): MNHEY, SVGAGI. The CDR3 totals 15 residues. Trimming cost V 1 base and J 13 bases, with 17 bases left between them. For the CDR3, the DNA is TGTGCCAGCAGTTACTTTCGACAGAGCGGTTTCCCCCTCCACTTT. Translating it yields CASSYFRQSGFPLHF.

The chain carries TRBV10-3 and TRBJ2-2; the D is unclear. The germline V gene encodes CDR1 ENHRY and CDR2 SYGVKD. The CDR3 runs 12 residues. V lost 7 bases and J 4 bases, leaving 7 bases between the germline ends. In nucleotides, the CDR3 is TGTGCCATCAATGGTGGCACCGGGGAGCTGTTTTTT. Protein product: CAINGGTGELFF.

The V call is TRBV11-2, the J call TRBJ1-1; possibly TRBD1 for D (5 bases). The CDR3 has 13 residues. The V gene lost 5 bases and the J gene lost 5 bases, with 12 bases spanning the gap. The V gene's germline CDR1 is SGHAT and CDR2 FQNNGV. The CDR3 sequence is CASSASRGTEAFF. CDR3 coding DNA: TGTGCCAGCAGCGCGAGTCGGGGGACTGAAGCTTTCTTT. Combining the CDR3 with reference TRBV11-2 and TRBJ1-1 gives the whole variable domain EAGVAQSPRYKIIEKRQSVAFWCNPISGHATLYWYQQILGQGPKLLIQFQNNGVVDDSQLPKDRFSAERLKGVDSTLKIQPAKLEDSAVYLCASSASRGTEAFFGQGTRLTVV.